Following are 19 T cell receptor beta chains from one sample sequenced in a study of OX40 agonist ivuxolimab in advanced cancers. Assay: immunoSEQ multiplex PCR; the TCRdb copy retains only in-frame clones and omits some. In the table there are some 77,000 clones, about 93% of which are singletons. The sequencing used CD4+ or CD8+ T cells sorted from blood, collected in a trial of the OX40 agonist ivuxolimab. These receptors were taken from an adult with an advanced solid tumor such as melanoma, head and neck, liver or kidney cancer.

This clone was seen a few times. This rearrangement joins TRBV15 to TRBJ1-1; no definite D call. The CDR3 contains 14 residues. With 3 bases removed from V and 7 bases from J, the gap between germline ends came to 15 bases. Germline CDR1 is LNHNV and CDR2 is YYDKDF (reference sequence). CDR3 nucleotide sequence: TGTGCCACCAGCAGCCGGGGTTTTTCGGTTGAAGCTTTCTTT. It translates to CATSSRGFSVEAFF.

The chain is built from TRBV18 and TRBJ1-5, with D perhaps matching TRBD1 (5 bases). CDR3 length: 17 residues. Trimming pared 3 bases from V and 0 bases from J, leaving 15 bases between. Germline V gene lookup returns CDR1 KGHSH and CDR2 LQKENI. DNA for the CDR3: TGTGCCAGCTCACCCAATATGGGGGGAGGTAGCAATCAGCCCCAGCATTTT. Amino acid sequence: CASSPNMGGGSNQPQHF.

This clone appeared once. The chain combines TRBV20-1 with TRBJ2-7; no clear D gene. Germline CDR1 DFQATT, CDR2 SNEGSKA (reference sequence). The CDR3 has 11 residues. The V and J ends lost 3 bases and 7 bases respectively, with 10 bases between them. CDR3 sequence: CSASTTLEQYF. CDR3 sequence (DNA): TGCAGTGCTAGTACCACTCTTGAGCAGTACTTC.

The chain uses TRBV18 and TRBJ1-1; TRBD1 matches at 9 bases. CDR1 KGHSH and CDR2 LQKENI come from the germline V gene. This CDR3 comprises 16 residues. Unmatched junction bases numbered 10, after V lost 5 bases and J lost 3 bases. CDR3 amino acids: CASSSRDREGDTEAFF. The CDR3 bases are TGTGCCAGCTCATCCCGGGACAGGGAAGGGGACACTGAAGCTTTCTTT.

The chain combines TRBV6-5 with TRBJ2-5; possible D gene TRBD2, 5 bases. The germline V gene has CDR1 MNHEY and CDR2 SVGAGI. The ends were cut back, 0 bases at V and 7 bases at J, with 12 bases in the middle. There are 14 residues in the CDR3. The DNA for the CDR3 is TGTGCCAGCAGTTACTCGCCCGGGGAAGGGACCCAGTACTTC. Residues: CASSYSPGEGTQYF.

V and J are TRBV14 and TRBJ1-2; no firm D call. Trimming removed 1 base from V and 8 bases from J, with 8 bases in between. The CDR3 runs to 12 residues. Per germline, CDR1 SGHDN and CDR2 FVKESK. The CDR3 region is CASSQASQGYTF. In DNA form, the CDR3 reads TGTGCCAGCAGCCAAGCATCTCAAGGCTACACCTTC.

The rearrangement joins TRBV7-9 to TRBJ2-5; D is unresolved. The V gene's germline CDR1 is SEHNR and CDR2 FQNEAQ (reference sequence). The CDR3 consists of 13 residues. Between the trimmed V and J ends, which lost 2 bases and 2 bases, there was a span of 6 bases. CDR3 sequence (DNA): TGTGCCAGCAGCTTAACACTGCAAGAGACCCAGTACTTC. It codes for CASSLTLQETQYF.

The rearrangement uses TRBV9 and TRBJ1-4; D remains ambiguous. V lost 4 bases and J lost 0, with 10 bases in between. Germline V gene sequence: CDR1 SGDLS, CDR2 YYNGEE. The CDR3 consists of 15 residues. CDR3 region: CASSQGRATNEKLFF. The CDR3 nucleotides are TGTGCCAGCAGCCAAGGAAGGGCAACTAATGAAAAACTGTTTTTT.

This rearrangement joins TRBV19 to TRBJ2-7; D may match TRBD1 or TRBD2 (5 bases each). Looked up from germline, CDR1 is LNHDA and CDR2 is SQIVND (reference sequence). The CDR3 contains 16 residues. Trimming shortened V by 2 bases and J by 2 bases, and 16 bases separated the two germline ends. For the CDR3, the DNA is TGTGCCAGTAGTATAAACGGGGCGCAGGTCACCTACGAGCAGTACTTC. Amino acids: CASSINGAQVTYEQYF. Complete variable domain (other parts from reference TRBV19 and TRBJ2-7): DGGITQSPKYLFRKEGQNVTLSCEQNLNHDAMYWYRQDPGQGLRLIYYSQIVNDFQKGDIAEGYSVSREKKESFPLTVTSAQKNPTAFYLCASSINGAQVTYEQYFGPGTRLTVT.

The chain uses TRBV7-9 and TRBJ1-2, with 10 nucleotides matching TRBD1. The length of the CDR3 is 13 residues. Germline-derived CDR1 and CDR2 are SEHNR and FQNEAQ (reference sequence). Trimming cost V 6 bases and J 6 bases; bases outside gene matches: 4. The DNA of the CDR3 is TGTGCCAGCAGTTTGGACAGGGGGAATGGCTACACCTTC. As protein: CASSLDRGNGYTF.

The chain links TRBV28 to TRBJ2-3, with TRBD2 as a possible D gene (6 bases). CDR1 is MDHEN and CDR2 is SYDVKM in the germline V gene. The CDR3 has 15 amino acids. Trimming stripped 1 base from V and 4 bases from J, with 12 bases between. CDR3 in amino acids: CASSLSGSGSDTQYF. CDR3 sequence (DNA): TGTGCCAGCAGTTTATCCGGGAGTGGCTCAGATACGCAGTATTTT. Full variable domain (rest looked up from reference TRBV28 and TRBJ2-3): DVKVTQSSRYLVKRTGEKVFLECVQDMDHENMFWYRQDPGLGLRLIYFSYDVKMKEKGDIPEGYSVSREKKERFSLILESASTNQTSMYLCASSLSGSGSDTQYFGPGTRLTVL.

The chain joins TRBV28 to TRBJ2-7; 7 bases match TRBD1. Trimming cost V 11 bases and J 2 bases; bases outside gene matches: 12. CDR3 length: 14 amino acids. Germline CDR1 and CDR2: MDHEN and SYDVKM. The CDR3 region is CAGGSLGTAYEQYF. CDR3 bases: TGTGCCGGGGGTAGTCTGGGGACAGCCTACGAGCAGTACTTC.

This sequence joins TRBV5-1 and TRBJ1-6; 7 bases map to TRBD1. The CDR3 contains 16 residues. Germline CDR1 SGHRS, CDR2 YFSETQ. Germline trimming cut 2 bases from V and 5 bases from J; bases unmatched to any gene: 7. The CDR3 coding sequence is TGCGCCAGCAGCTTATTACAGGGGTCCGATAATTCACCCCTCCACTTT. The encoded protein is CASSLLQGSDNSPLHF.

This chain links TRBV18 with TRBJ1-6; D not certain. Germline V lookup: CDR1 KGHSH, CDR2 LQKENI. V was clipped by 6 bases and J by 11 bases, with 14 bases between them. The CDR3 extends over 13 amino acids. The CDR3 DNA is TGTGCCAGCTCTCCTGACACCTCACCACCCCTCCACTTT. Translating gives CASSPDTSPPLHF. Supplemented by reference TRBV18 and TRBJ1-6, the full variable domain reads NAGVMQNPRHLVRRRGQEARLRCSPMKGHSHVYWYRQLPEEGLKFMVYLQKENIIDESGMPKERFSAEFPKEGPSILRIQQVVRGDSAAYFCASSPDTSPPLHFGNGTRLTVT.

J is TRBJ1-5 and V is TRBV5-6; possible D gene TRBD1, 6 bases. The V gene's germline CDR1 is SGHDT and CDR2 YYEEEE. Trimming took off 1 base at V and 4 bases at J, with 12 bases between the two ends. The CDR3 extends over 15 amino acids. The DNA of the CDR3 is TGTGCCAGCAGCTTGCGGGGGGCGCCTAATCAGCCCCAGCATTTT. The encoded protein is CASSLRGAPNQPQHF.

This chain joins TRBV19 and TRBJ1-3; 7 bases are a match to TRBD1. With V trimmed by 9 bases and J by 0 bases, 5 bases remained unmatched. Germline CDR1 LNHDA, CDR2 SQIVND (reference sequence). This CDR3 spans 14 amino acids. CDR3 residues: CASKTGSSGNTIYF. The CDR3 nucleotides are TGTGCCAGCAAGACAGGGTCCTCTGGAAACACCATATATTTT.

The chain recombines TRBV19 with TRBJ2-7, with D perhaps TRBD2 (6 bases). The germline gives CDR1 LNHDA, CDR2 SQIVND (reference sequence). Trimming left V 6 bases short and J 2 bases short, with 8 bases between. The length of the CDR3 is 12 residues. The CDR3 protein is CASSAGTYEQYF. The CDR3 nucleotides are TGTGCCAGTAGCGCGGGGACCTACGAGCAGTACTTC.

The V call is TRBV25-1, the J call TRBJ1-4; D is ambiguous. This CDR3 comprises 13 residues. From germline, CDR1 is MGHDK and CDR2 SYGVNS. V was clipped by 7 bases and J by 0 bases, with 6 bases between them. The CDR3 protein is CASIGPTNEKLFF. CDR3 DNA: TGTGCCAGCATCGGGCCAACTAATGAAAAACTGTTTTTT.

The rearrangement joins TRBV6-1 to TRBJ2-5; D unclear. CDR3 length: 15 residues. The V end was cut by 6 bases, the J end by 0 bases, with 14 bases between. CDR1 and CDR2 (germline): MNHNS, SASEGT. The CDR3 reads CASRWDNINQETQYF. The CDR3 region has the DNA TGTGCCAGCAGGTGGGATAACATAAACCAAGAGACCCAGTACTTC.